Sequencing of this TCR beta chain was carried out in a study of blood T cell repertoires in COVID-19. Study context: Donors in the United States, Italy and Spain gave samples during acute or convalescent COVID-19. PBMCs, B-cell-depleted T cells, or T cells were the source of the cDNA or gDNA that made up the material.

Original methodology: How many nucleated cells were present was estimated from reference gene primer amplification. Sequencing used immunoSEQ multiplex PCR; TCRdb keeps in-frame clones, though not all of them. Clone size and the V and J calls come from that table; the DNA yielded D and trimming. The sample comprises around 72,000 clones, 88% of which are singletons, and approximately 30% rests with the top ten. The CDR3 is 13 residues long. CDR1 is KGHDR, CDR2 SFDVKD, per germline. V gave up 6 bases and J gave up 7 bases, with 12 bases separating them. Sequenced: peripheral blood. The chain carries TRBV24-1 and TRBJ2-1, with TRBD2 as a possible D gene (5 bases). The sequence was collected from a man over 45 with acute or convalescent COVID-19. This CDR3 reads CATSTSSSNEQFF. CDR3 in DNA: TGTGCCACCAGTACTAGTTCCTCTAATGAGCAGTTCTTC.